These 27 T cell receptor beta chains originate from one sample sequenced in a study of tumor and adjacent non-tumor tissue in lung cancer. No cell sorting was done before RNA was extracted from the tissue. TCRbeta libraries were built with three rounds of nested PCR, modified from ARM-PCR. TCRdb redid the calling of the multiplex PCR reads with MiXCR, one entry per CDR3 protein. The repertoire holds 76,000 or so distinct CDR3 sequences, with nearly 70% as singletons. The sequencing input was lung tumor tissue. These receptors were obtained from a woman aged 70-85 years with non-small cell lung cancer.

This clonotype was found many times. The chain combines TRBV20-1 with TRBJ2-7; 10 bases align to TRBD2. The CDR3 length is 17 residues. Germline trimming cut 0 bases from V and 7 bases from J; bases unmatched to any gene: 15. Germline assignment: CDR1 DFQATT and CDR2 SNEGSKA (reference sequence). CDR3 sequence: CSARDAARLAGGGEQYF. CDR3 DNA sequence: TGCAGTGCTAGAGATGCAGCAAGGTTAGCGGGAGGAGGGGAGCAGTACTTC.

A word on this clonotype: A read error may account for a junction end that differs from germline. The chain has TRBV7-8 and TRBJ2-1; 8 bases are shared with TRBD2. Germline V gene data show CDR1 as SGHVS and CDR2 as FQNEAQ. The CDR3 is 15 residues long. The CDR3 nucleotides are TGTGTCAGCACCACTAGCGGTCCCCCCTACAATGAGCAGTTCTTC. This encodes CVSTTSGPPYNEQFF.

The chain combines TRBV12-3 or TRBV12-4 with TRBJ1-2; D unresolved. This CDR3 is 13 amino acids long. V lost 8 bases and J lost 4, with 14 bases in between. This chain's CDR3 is CASGYTESYGYTF. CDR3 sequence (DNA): TGTGCCAGCGGTTATACGGAGAGCTATGGCTACACCTTC.

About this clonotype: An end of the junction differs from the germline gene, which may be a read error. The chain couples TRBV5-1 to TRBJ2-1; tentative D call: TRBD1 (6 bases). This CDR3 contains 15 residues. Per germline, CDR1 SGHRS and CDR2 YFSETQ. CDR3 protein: CASSLSQGSYSEQFF. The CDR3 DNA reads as TGCGCCAGCAGCTTGAGTCAGGGGTCCTACAGTGAGCAGTTCTTC.

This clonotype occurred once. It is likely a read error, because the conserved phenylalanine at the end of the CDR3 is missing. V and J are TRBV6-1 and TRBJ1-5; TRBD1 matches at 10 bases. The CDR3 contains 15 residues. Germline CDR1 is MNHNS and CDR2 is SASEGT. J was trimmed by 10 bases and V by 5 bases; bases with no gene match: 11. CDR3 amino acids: CASSPAGTGVHPQHS. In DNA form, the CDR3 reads TGTGCCAGCAGTCCCGCCGGGACAGGGGTTCACCCCCAGCATTCT.

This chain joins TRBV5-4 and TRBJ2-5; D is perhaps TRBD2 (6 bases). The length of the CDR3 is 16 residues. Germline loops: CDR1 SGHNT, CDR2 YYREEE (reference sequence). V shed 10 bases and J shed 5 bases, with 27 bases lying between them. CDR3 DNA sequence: TGTGCCGGGAGCTTGCTGCTGAGGCGGGGCGAGGAGACCCAGTACTTC. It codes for CAGSLLLRRGEETQYF.

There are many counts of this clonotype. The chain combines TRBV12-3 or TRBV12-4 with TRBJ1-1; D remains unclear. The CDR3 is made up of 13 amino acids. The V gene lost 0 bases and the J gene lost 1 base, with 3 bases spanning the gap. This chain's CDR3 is CASSLAQNTEAFF. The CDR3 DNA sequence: TGTGCCAGCAGTTTAGCACAGAACACTGAAGCTTTCTTT.

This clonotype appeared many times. The CDR3 region has the DNA TGTGCCAGCAGCTTGACAGGGAGCTCCTATAATTCACCCCTCCACTTT. Translated: CASSLTGSSYNSPLHF. The chain uses TRBV7-9 and TRBJ1-6, with 7 nucleotides matching TRBD1. Germline CDR1 and CDR2: SEHNR and FQNEAQ (reference sequence). Trimming took 3 bases from V and 0 from J; bases not matched to a gene: 2. The CDR3 has 16 amino acids.

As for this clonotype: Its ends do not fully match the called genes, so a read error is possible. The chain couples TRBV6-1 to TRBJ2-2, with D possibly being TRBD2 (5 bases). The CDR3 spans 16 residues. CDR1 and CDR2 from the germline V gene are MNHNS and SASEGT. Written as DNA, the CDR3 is TGTGCCGGCAGTGACCCGACAAATAGTTTCACCGGGGAGCCGTTTTTT. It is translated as CAGSDPTNSFTGEPFF.

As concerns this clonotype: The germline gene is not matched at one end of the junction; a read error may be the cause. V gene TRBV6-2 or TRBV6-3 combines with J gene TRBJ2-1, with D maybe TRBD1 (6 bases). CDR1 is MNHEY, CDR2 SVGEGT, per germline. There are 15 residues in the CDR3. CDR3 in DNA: TGTGCCAGCAGTTACGCCGGGACAAGATACAATGAGCGGTTCTTC. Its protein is CASSYAGTRYNERFF.

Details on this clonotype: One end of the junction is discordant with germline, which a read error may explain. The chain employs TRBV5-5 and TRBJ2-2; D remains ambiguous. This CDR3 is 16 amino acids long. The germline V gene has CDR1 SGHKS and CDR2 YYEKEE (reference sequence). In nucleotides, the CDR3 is TGTGTCAGCAGTTTGGCCAAATGGGCAGCCACAGGGGAGCTGTTTTTT. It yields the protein CVSSLAKWAATGELFF.

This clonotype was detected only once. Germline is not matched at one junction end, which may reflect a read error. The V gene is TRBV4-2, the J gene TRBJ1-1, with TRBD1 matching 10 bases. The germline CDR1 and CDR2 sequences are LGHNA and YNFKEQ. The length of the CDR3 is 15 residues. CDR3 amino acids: CASIQSGQGSTEAFF. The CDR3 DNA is TGTGCCAGCATCCAATCGGGACAGGGGTCGACTGAAGCCTTCTTC.

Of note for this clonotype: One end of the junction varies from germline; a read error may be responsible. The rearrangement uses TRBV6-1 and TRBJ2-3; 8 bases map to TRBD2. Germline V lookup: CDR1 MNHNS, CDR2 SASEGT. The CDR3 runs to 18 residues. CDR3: CTSSGLAGHQMGTDTQNF. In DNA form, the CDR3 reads TGTACCAGCAGTGGGTTAGCGGGACATCAGATGGGAACAGATACGCAGAATTTT.

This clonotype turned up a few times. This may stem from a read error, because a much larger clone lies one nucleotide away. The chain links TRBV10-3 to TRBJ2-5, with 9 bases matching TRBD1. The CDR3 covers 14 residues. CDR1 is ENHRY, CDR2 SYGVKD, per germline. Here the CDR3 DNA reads TGTGCCATCAAGGGACAGGGATCTCAAGATACCCAGTACTTC. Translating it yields CAIKGQGSQDTQYF.

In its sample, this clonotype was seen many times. This chain's CDR3 is CASSPGLGEETQYF. The CDR3 DNA reads TGTGCCAGCAGCCCGGGACTTGGCGAAGAGACCCAGTACTTC. The V call is TRBV5-4, the J call TRBJ2-5; D is possibly TRBD2 (6 bases). The CDR3 is made up of 14 amino acids. From germline, CDR1 is SGHNT and CDR2 YYREEE (reference sequence). Trimming pared 4 bases from V and 3 bases from J, leaving 13 bases between. Full variable domain (missing parts from reference TRBV5-4 and TRBJ2-5): ETGVTQSPTHLIKTRGQQVTLRCSSQSGHNTVSWYQQALGQGPQFIFQYYREEENGRGNFPPRFSGLQFPNYSSELNVNALELDDSALYLCASSPGLGEETQYFGPGTRLLVL.

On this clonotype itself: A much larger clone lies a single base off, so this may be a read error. CDR3 coding DNA: TGCGCCAGCAGCTTTGGACACCAGAACACTGAAGCTTTCTTT. Protein sequence: CASSFGHQNTEAFF. V is TRBV5-1 and J is TRBJ1-1, with D possibly being TRBD1 (5 bases). The V end lost 2 bases, the J end lost 1 base, and 9 bases lay between the germline ends. In germline, CDR1 is SGHRS, CDR2 YFSETQ. CDR3 size: 14 residues.

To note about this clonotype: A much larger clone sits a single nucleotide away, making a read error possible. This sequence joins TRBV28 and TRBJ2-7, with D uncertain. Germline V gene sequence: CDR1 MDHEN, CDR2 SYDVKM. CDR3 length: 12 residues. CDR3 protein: CANSQNNYEQYF. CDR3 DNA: TGTGCCAACAGTCAGAACAACTACGAGCAGTACTTC. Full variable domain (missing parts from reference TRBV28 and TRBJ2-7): DVKVTQSSRYLVKRTGEKVFLECVQDMDHENMFWYRQDPGLGLRLIYFSYDVKMKEKGDIPEGYSVSREKKERFSLILESASTNQTSMYLCANSQNNYEQYFGPGTRLTVT.

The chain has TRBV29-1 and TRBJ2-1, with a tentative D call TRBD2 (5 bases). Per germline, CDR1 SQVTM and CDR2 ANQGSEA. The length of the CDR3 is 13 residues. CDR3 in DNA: TGCAGTGTTATGATAGAGGGTTTGTATGAGCAGTTCTTC. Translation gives CSVMIEGLYEQFF.

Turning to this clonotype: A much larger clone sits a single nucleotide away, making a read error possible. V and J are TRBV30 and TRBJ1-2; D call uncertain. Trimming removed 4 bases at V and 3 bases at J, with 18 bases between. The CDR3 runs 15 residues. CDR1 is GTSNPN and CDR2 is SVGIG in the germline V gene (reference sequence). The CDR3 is CAWTPFYRVDYGYTF. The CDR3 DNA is TGTGCCTGGACCCCGTTTTACAGAGTCGACTATGGCTACACCTTC.

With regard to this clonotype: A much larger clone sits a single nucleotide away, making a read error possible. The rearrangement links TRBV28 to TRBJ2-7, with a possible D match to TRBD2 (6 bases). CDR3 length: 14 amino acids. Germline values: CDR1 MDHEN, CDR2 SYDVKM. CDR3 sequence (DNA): TGTGCCAGCATCGGTACGGGGGAAGCCTACAAGCAGTACTTC. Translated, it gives CASIGTGEAYKQYF.

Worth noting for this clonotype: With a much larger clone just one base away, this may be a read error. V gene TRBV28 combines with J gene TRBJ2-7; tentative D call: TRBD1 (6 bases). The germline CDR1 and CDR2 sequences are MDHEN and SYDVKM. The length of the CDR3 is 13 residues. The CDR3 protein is CVSSSGQSYEQYF. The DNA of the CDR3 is TGTGTCAGCAGTTCTGGACAGAGCTACGAGCAGTACTTC.

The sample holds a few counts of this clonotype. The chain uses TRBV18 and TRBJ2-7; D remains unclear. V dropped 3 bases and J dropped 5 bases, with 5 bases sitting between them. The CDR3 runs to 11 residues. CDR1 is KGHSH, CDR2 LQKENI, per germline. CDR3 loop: CASSPENEQYF. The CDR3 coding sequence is TGTGCCAGCTCACCGGAAAACGAGCAGTACTTC.

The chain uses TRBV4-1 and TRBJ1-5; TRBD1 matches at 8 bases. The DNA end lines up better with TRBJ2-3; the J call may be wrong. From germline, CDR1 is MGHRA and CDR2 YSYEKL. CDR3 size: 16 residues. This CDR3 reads CASSPWGRGLGQPQYF. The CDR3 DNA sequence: TGCGCCAGCAGCCCCTGGGGCAGGGGGCTGGGTCAGCCCCAGTATTTT.

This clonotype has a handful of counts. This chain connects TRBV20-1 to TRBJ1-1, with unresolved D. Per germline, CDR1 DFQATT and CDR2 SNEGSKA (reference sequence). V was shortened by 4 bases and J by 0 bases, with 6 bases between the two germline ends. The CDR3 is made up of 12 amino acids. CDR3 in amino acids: CSAIVMNTEAFF. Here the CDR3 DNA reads TGCAGTGCTATCGTCATGAACACTGAAGCTTTCTTT.

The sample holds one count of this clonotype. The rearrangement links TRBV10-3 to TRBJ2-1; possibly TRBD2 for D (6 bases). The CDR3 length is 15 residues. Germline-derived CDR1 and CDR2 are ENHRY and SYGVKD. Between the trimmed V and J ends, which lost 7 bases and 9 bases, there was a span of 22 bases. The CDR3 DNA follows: TGTGCCATCACTGACGGGTGGGAGGCTGGGAGTGAGCAGTTCTTC. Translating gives CAITDGWEAGSEQFF.

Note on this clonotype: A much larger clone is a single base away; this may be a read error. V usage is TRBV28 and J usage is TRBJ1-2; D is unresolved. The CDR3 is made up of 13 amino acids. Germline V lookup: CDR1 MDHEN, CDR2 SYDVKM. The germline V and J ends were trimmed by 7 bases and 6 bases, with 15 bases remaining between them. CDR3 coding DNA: TGTGCCAGCAAAAACCAGTGGGCCCATGGCTACACCTTC. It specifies CASKNQWAHGYTF.

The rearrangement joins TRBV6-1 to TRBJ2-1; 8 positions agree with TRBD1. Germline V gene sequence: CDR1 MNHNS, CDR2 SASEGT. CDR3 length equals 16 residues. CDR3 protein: CTIGVGNRGLVDEQFF. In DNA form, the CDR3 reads TGTACCATCGGTGTTGGGAACAGGGGGTTAGTAGATGAGCAGTTCTTC.